This T cell receptor (beta chain) was identified during a study of T-cell reconstitution after alpha-beta-depleted transplantation in children. The authors prepared the TCRbeta library with unique molecular identifiers. One entry per CDR3 protein, called by TCRdb with MiXCR from the PCR reads. The data contain over 300,000 distinct CDR3 sequences, 10% of them singletons. This CDR3 comprises 11 residues. Trimming took off 5 bases at V and 6 bases at J, with 7 bases between the two ends. From germline, CDR1 is SGHRS and CDR2 YFSETQ. The chain employs TRBV5-1 and TRBJ2-3, with D uncertain. This TCR derives from a human donor who donated a stem cell graft to a child with acute lymphoblastic leukemia. The sequencing here drew on PBMCs from the stem cell graft donor, taken from the stem cell graft. In DNA form, the CDR3 reads TGCGCCAGCAGGCAATCGGATACGCAGTATTTT. Protein: CASRQSDTQYF.